These 27 T cell receptor beta chains came from one sample sequenced in a study of T cells after yellow fever vaccination. Each CDR3 protein is one row after TCRdb ran MiXCR on the 5' RACE reads. This repertoire shows 340,000 or so distinct CDR3 sequences, around 12% found once; its top ten account for 3.2%. Source: CD4+ T cells sorted from PBMCs, taken 15 days after the yellow fever booster vaccination. These TCRs come from a man aged 18 to 30 who received the YFV17D yellow fever vaccine.

This clonotype was seen a few times. The chain combines TRBV5-1 with TRBJ1-5, with D perhaps matching TRBD1 (5 bases). The CDR3 contains 15 residues. Looked up from germline, CDR1 is SGHRS and CDR2 is YFSETQ. The V and J ends lost 3 bases and 3 bases respectively, with 13 bases between them. The CDR3 loop reads CASSSEGRANQPQHF. In nucleotides, the CDR3 is TGCGCCAGCAGCTCAGAGGGGCGCGCCAATCAGCCCCAGCATTTT. Based on the CDR3 plus reference TRBV5-1 and TRBJ1-5, the full variable domain is KAGVTQTPRYLIKTRGQQVTLSCSPISGHRSVSWYQQTPGQGLQFLFEYFSETQRNKGNFPGRFSGRQFSNSRSEMNVSTLELGDSALYLCASSSEGRANQPQHFGDGTRLSIL.

This clonotype was observed a handful of times. The rearrangement joins TRBV7-2 to TRBJ2-5; D is possibly TRBD1 or TRBD2 (6 bases each). V was shortened by 3 bases and J by 5 bases, with 13 bases between the two germline ends. CDR3 length: 14 amino acids. Germline-derived CDR1 and CDR2 are SGHTA and FQGNSA. CDR3 DNA sequence: TGTGCCAGCAGCTTTGGGGGGCCGGGGGAGACCCAGTACTTC. It encodes CASSFGGPGETQYF.

This clonotype was observed many times. J is TRBJ1-3 and V is TRBV7-9; no clear D gene. The CDR3 has 16 amino acids. CDR1 and CDR2 (germline): SEHNR, FQNEAQ (reference sequence). With 2 bases removed from V and 0 bases from J, the gap between germline ends came to 11 bases. CDR3 amino acids: CASSLRHKDSGNTIYF. As DNA, the CDR3 is TGTGCCAGCAGCTTACGCCACAAGGACTCTGGAAACACCATATATTTT.

The gene calls are TRBV7-9 and TRBJ1-1; D possibly corresponds to TRBD1 (6 bases). CDR3 length equals 15 residues. V lost 5 bases, J lost 4 bases, and 17 bases lay in between. The germline CDR1 and CDR2 sequences are SEHNR and FQNEAQ (reference sequence). In DNA form, the CDR3 reads TGTGCCAGCAGCGACCGGGGGCCAGGAGGCACTGAAGCTTTCTTT. It specifies CASSDRGPGGTEAFF.

CDR3 nucleotides: TGCGCCAGCAGCTGGCGGGGGGGCCTCGATGAGCAGTTCTTC. Its translation: CASSWRGGLDEQFF. V gene TRBV5-1 combines with J gene TRBJ2-1; 9 positions match TRBD2. The CDR3 is made up of 14 amino acids. Germline V gives CDR1 SGHRS, CDR2 YFSETQ. Unmatched junction bases numbered 6, after V lost 3 bases and J lost 8 bases. The whole variable domain, remainder taken from reference TRBV5-1 and TRBJ2-1, is KAGVTQTPRYLIKTRGQQVTLSCSPISGHRSVSWYQQTPGQGLQFLFEYFSETQRNKGNFPGRFSGRQFSNSRSEMNVSTLELGDSALYLCASSWRGGLDEQFFGPGTRLTVL.

This clonotype turned up a few times. The chain recombines TRBV11-2 with TRBJ2-1, with 10 nucleotides matching TRBD1. CDR3 size: 17 residues. Germline values: CDR1 SGHAT, CDR2 FQNNGV. The V gene end was trimmed by 1 base and the J gene end by 1 base; junction bases not matched to a gene: 4. The CDR3 DNA sequence: TGTGCCAGCAGCTTAGCTAGGGGACAGGGGTCCTACAATGAGCAGTTCTTC. Its translation: CASSLARGQGSYNEQFF. The entire variable domain, with the rest obtained from reference TRBV11-2 and TRBJ2-1, is as follows: EAGVAQSPRYKIIEKRQSVAFWCNPISGHATLYWYQQILGQGPKLLIQFQNNGVVDDSQLPKDRFSAERLKGVDSTLKIQPAKLEDSAVYLCASSLARGQGSYNEQFFGPGTRLTVL.

The CDR3, as DNA: TGTGCCAGCAGCTTAGCAATCGGCGGGGGAATCTACAATGAGCAGTTCTTC. Translation gives CASSLAIGGGIYNEQFF. V is TRBV7-2 and J is TRBJ2-1; 7 bases match TRBD2. The CDR3 runs to 17 residues. The V gene end was trimmed by 0 bases and the J gene end by 3 bases; junction bases not matched to a gene: 8. Germline V CDR1 and CDR2: SGHTA, FQGNSA.

This clonotype was detected only a few times. This sequence joins TRBV18 and TRBJ1-1, with 7 bases identical to TRBD1. Unmatched junction bases numbered 7, after V lost 3 bases and J lost 3 bases. Germline V CDR1 and CDR2: KGHSH, LQKENI. This CDR3 region has 15 residues. The DNA of the CDR3 is TGTGCCAGCTCACCGTCCAGGGGGTCGGACACTGAAGCTTTCTTT. Translated, it gives CASSPSRGSDTEAFF.

This clonotype was recorded many times. The chain has TRBV20-1 and TRBJ2-3; no definite D call. This CDR3 comprises 12 residues. Germline V CDR1 and CDR2: DFQATT, SNEGSKA (reference sequence). V was shortened by 0 bases and J by 2 bases, with 3 bases between the two germline ends. The CDR3 protein is CSAREDTDTQYF. The CDR3 DNA is TGCAGTGCTAGAGAAGACACAGATACGCAGTATTTT.

This rearrangement joins TRBV29-1 to TRBJ2-1; the D is unclear. The V gene's germline CDR1 is SQVTM and CDR2 ANQGSEA. Trimming removed 3 bases at V and 6 bases at J, with 9 bases between. The CDR3 is 12 residues long. CDR3 loop: CSVEVSINEQFF. CDR3 DNA sequence: TGCAGCGTTGAGGTCTCTATCAATGAGCAGTTCTTC.

V gene TRBV6-1 combines with J gene TRBJ2-6; 7 nucleotides align to TRBD1. This CDR3 is 15 amino acids long. Trimming at V came to 6 bases and at J to 2 bases, leaving 4 bases not matched to a gene. Germline V gives CDR1 MNHNS, CDR2 SASEGT. CDR3 in amino acids: CASSKDRAGANVLTF. CDR3 nucleotides: TGTGCCAGCAGCAAAGACAGGGCTGGGGCCAACGTCCTGACTTTC.

The rearrangement links TRBV3-1 to TRBJ1-3; D gene unclear. This CDR3 region has 15 residues. Deletions cut 4 bases from V and 0 bases from J, with 10 bases between. Germline CDR1 LGHDT, CDR2 YNNKEL (reference sequence). In DNA, the CDR3 is TGTGCCAGCAGCCTTGAGAGCTTCTCTGGAAACACCATATATTTT. Its translation: CASSLESFSGNTIYF.

Only a few counts were recorded for this clonotype. DNA of the CDR3: TGTGCCAGCTCCCCGGCGGCAAGGCTAGCGGGGGGTCAGACCACAGATACGCAGTATTTT. Translation: CASSPAARLAGGQTTDTQYF. The chain uses TRBV7-2 and TRBJ2-3; 11 bases map to TRBD2. J lost 2 bases, V lost 8 bases, and 21 bases had no gene match. There are 20 residues in the CDR3. Germline CDR1 and CDR2: SGHTA and FQGNSA. Full variable domain (missing parts from reference TRBV7-2 and TRBJ2-3): GAGVSQSPSNKVTEKGKDVELRCDPISGHTALYWYRQSLGQGLEFLIYFQGNSAPDKSGLPSDRFSAERTGGSVSTLTIQRTQQEDSAVYLCASSPAARLAGGQTTDTQYFGPGTRLTVL.

This clonotype was seen a few times. This CDR3 reads CASSWGETGNLYEQYF. CDR3 DNA sequence: TGTGCCAGCAGTTGGGGGGAAACAGGGAACCTCTACGAGCAGTACTTC. The rearrangement uses TRBV6-2 or TRBV6-3 and TRBJ2-7; D is possibly TRBD1 or TRBD2 (6 bases each). Germline-derived CDR1 and CDR2 are MNHEY and SVGEGT. V lost 4 bases and J 3 bases, leaving 19 bases between the germline ends. The CDR3 is made up of 16 amino acids.

The V call is TRBV18, the J call TRBJ2-1; D possibly corresponds to TRBD1 (6 bases). This CDR3 is 14 amino acids long. Germline CDR1 reads KGHSH; CDR2 reads LQKENI. V lost 8 bases, J lost 0 bases, and 11 bases lay in between. CDR3 sequence: CASKRDTSYNEQFF. The CDR3 DNA follows: TGTGCCAGCAAACGGGACACCTCCTACAATGAGCAGTTCTTC. Drawing the rest from reference TRBV18 and TRBJ2-1, the complete variable domain is NAGVMQNPRHLVRRRGQEARLRCSPMKGHSHVYWYRQLPEEGLKFMVYLQKENIIDESGMPKERFSAEFPKEGPSILRIQQVVRGDSAAYFCASKRDTSYNEQFFGPGTRLTVL.

The genes are TRBV25-1 and TRBJ1-1, with a possible D match to TRBD1 (5 bases). The CDR3 is made up of 13 amino acids. With 2 bases removed from V and 6 bases from J, the gap between germline ends came to 10 bases. Germline values: CDR1 MGHDK, CDR2 SYGVNS. The CDR3 nucleotides read TGTGCCAGCAGTGAACAGGGACCTTCTGAAGCTTTCTTT. The encoded protein is CASSEQGPSEAFF.

The sample holds many counts of this clonotype. The chain is built from TRBV5-1 and TRBJ1-4, with TRBD1 identical over 7 bases. The V gene's germline CDR1 is SGHRS and CDR2 YFSETQ. The CDR3 contains 15 residues. V lost 4 bases, J lost 7 bases, and 10 bases stayed unmatched. The CDR3 DNA reads TGCGCCAGCAGCCCTCGGGACAGCGGGGGTGAAAAACTGTTTTTT. Encoded protein: CASSPRDSGGEKLFF.

This clonotype was observed a handful of times. The rearrangement uses TRBV5-6 and TRBJ2-5; D might be TRBD1 (6 bases). The CDR3 has 15 residues. Trimming pared 7 bases from V and 2 bases from J, leaving 18 bases between. The germline V gene has CDR1 SGHDT and CDR2 YYEEEE. CDR3 coding DNA: TGTGCCAGCTGCCGGGACATTCAGGGGCAAGAGACCCAGTACTTC. This codes for CASCRDIQGQETQYF.

The rearrangement uses TRBV5-1 and TRBJ1-1, with a tentative D call TRBD1 (5 bases). Germline CDR1 SGHRS, CDR2 YFSETQ. The CDR3 consists of 14 residues. The germline V and J ends were trimmed by 2 bases and 3 bases, with 11 bases remaining between them. CDR3 region: CASSFGGEDTEAFF. The CDR3 nucleotides are TGCGCCAGCAGCTTTGGGGGGGAGGACACTGAAGCTTTCTTT.

This clonotype was found a few times. V usage is TRBV7-6 and J usage is TRBJ1-3, with 7 bases fitting TRBD1. The V and J ends lost 2 bases and 0 bases, in that order; junction bases with no gene match: 10. Germline CDR1 and CDR2: SGHVS and FNYEAQ. CDR3 size: 18 residues. The CDR3 here is CASSLYPRTGNSGNTIYF. For the CDR3, the DNA is TGTGCCAGCAGCTTATACCCCCGGACAGGCAACTCTGGAAACACCATATATTTT.

This clonotype was observed a handful of times. The chain recombines TRBV5-1 with TRBJ2-5; 9 bases fit TRBD1. J was trimmed by 2 bases and V by 4 bases; bases with no gene match: 6. This CDR3 spans 15 amino acids. Germline CDR1 and CDR2: SGHRS and YFSETQ. CDR3 in DNA: TGCGCCAGCAGCCCTGCTGGGACAGGGCAAGAGACCCAGTACTTC. Protein sequence: CASSPAGTGQETQYF.

This chain uses TRBV12-3 or TRBV12-4 with TRBJ1-6; TRBD1 might be the D (5 bases). The CDR3 totals 14 residues. Trimming cost V 7 bases and J 9 bases, with 16 bases left between them. In DNA, the CDR3 is TGTGCCAGCACCCTCGGTGGCAGGGTTTCACCCCTCCACTTT. Amino acids: CASTLGGRVSPLHF.

The chain uses TRBV7-2 and TRBJ2-5, with D unclear. Germline CDR1 is SGHTA and CDR2 is FQGNSA. CDR3 length: 14 amino acids. V lost 5 bases, J lost 2 bases, and 12 bases lay in between. This chain's CDR3 is CASSPFVGQETQYF. Written as DNA, the CDR3 is TGTGCCAGCAGCCCCTTCGTGGGGCAAGAGACCCAGTACTTC. The complete variable domain, with remaining parts taken from reference TRBV7-2 and TRBJ2-5, reads GAGVSQSPSNKVTEKGKDVELRCDPISGHTALYWYRQSLGQGLEFLIYFQGNSAPDKSGLPSDRFSAERTGGSVSTLTIQRTQQEDSAVYLCASSPFVGQETQYFGPGTRLLVL.

This clonotype was recorded a few times. This rearrangement joins TRBV7-2 to TRBJ2-5, with D possibly TRBD1 on 5 matching bases. V was shortened by 5 bases and J by 2 bases, with 12 bases between the two germline ends. This CDR3 contains 14 residues. Germline lookup yields CDR1 SGHTA and CDR2 FQGNSA. The CDR3 nucleotides are TGTGCCAGCAGCGACCGACAGAATCAAGAGACCCAGTACTTC. Its protein product is CASSDRQNQETQYF.

The V call is TRBV28, the J call TRBJ2-7; D call uncertain. The CDR3 is made up of 14 amino acids. V lost 3 bases to trimming and J lost 4 bases, with 13 bases between them. Germline assignment: CDR1 MDHEN and CDR2 SYDVKM. Here the CDR3 reads CASSLRPWVYEQYV. Written as DNA, the CDR3 is TGTGCCAGCAGTTTGAGGCCATGGGTTTACGAGCAGTACGTC.

CDR3 coding DNA: TGCGCCAGCAGCTTGTATGGCGGTTTCCAAGAGACCCAGTACTTC. Amino acids: CASSLYGGFQETQYF. The V call is TRBV5-1, the J call TRBJ2-5; D call uncertain. Germline V gene data show CDR1 as SGHRS and CDR2 as YFSETQ. The CDR3 runs 15 residues. V was cut by 1 base and J by 1 base, with 11 bases left in between.

The genes are TRBV12-3 or TRBV12-4 and TRBJ2-2, with 7 bases that match TRBD2. V lost 3 bases, J lost 4 bases, and 8 bases stayed unmatched. The CDR3 loop spans 16 amino acids. CDR3 region: CASSFNGGTLTGELFF. CDR3 nucleotide sequence: TGTGCCAGCAGTTTTAACGGGGGGACGCTCACCGGGGAGCTGTTTTTT.